This TCR beta chain was identified in a study of identical twins. General observations from the study: Some out-of-frame alpha sequences were shared by twins, and these showed excess low generation probability.

The authors used template switching to add a universal primer site and gave cDNA unique molecular identifiers. TCRdb re-called the 5' RACE reads through MiXCR, storing one row per CDR3 protein. The profile shows about 480,000 distinct CDR3 sequences, over 12% of them singletons. As to this clonotype: As yet, its antigen is unknown.

The same sample was also studied in work on yellow fever vaccine responses in identical twins.

The receptor comes from a woman younger than 35 in good health. Sequenced: CD4+ T cells sorted from blood.

The CDR3 region has the DNA TGTGCCAGCAGTTCCTCTAGCGGGAGCCGGGGAAACATTCAGTACTTC. It translates to CASSSSSGSRGNIQYF. This rearrangement joins TRBV6-2 or TRBV6-3 to TRBJ2-4; 10 nucleotides line up with TRBD2. Trimming at V came to 4 bases and at J to 6 bases, leaving 9 bases not matched to a gene. The CDR3 is 16 amino acids. Germline V gives CDR1 MNHEY, CDR2 SVGEGT.